One and the same sample provided the 19 T cell receptor beta chains below, sequenced in a study of blood T cells in healthy people across ages (dated by TCRdb to about 2015). Library construction relied on 5' RACE. Instrument used: Illumina HiSeq 2500. A second PCR of 7 to 11 cycles was run with a J-beta primer mix and a sample-barcoded 5' primer. TCRdb reprocessed the public reads (quality trimming at Q25 with fastp, clone calling with MiXCR) and kept in-frame beta chains. Rows merge per CDR3 protein into single entries with the most common DNA and genes. Present in this sample are more than 600,000 distinct CDR3 sequences, more than 20% of which were seen just once. The ten biggest clones cover just under 9.5% of the sample. These data also formed part of another study, on T cells of mothers and their children.

Sequenced: blood. The origin of the receptors is a boy aged 10-17 years in good health.

CDR3: CASSQDWGGTGELFF. The CDR3 DNA sequence: TGCGCCAGCAGCCAAGATTGGGGGGGGACCGGGGAGCTGTTTTTT. V and J are TRBV4-1 and TRBJ2-2; 7 nucleotides align to TRBD2. Per germline, CDR1 MGHRA and CDR2 YSYEKL. CDR3 length equals 15 residues. J was trimmed by 5 bases and V by 0 bases; bases with no gene match: 3.

V is TRBV12-3 or TRBV12-4 and J is TRBJ2-4; TRBD2 might be the D (5 bases). Trimming left V 4 bases short and J 8 bases short, with 24 bases between. The CDR3 runs 17 residues. CDR3 sequence: CASSSWTSTLTEDIQYF. In nucleotides, the CDR3 is TGTGCCAGCAGTTCCTGGACTTCAACTCTGACGGAAGACATTCAGTACTTC.

V and J are TRBV2 and TRBJ2-5; TRBD2 matches at 12 bases. TRBJ2-1 explains the end of the DNA better; the J call may be wrong. Germline V gene lookup returns CDR1 SNHLY and CDR2 FYNNEI. This CDR3 region has 17 residues. CDR3 region: CASSEGPWLAGGDEQFF. The DNA of the CDR3 is TGTGCCAGCAGTGAAGGGCCGTGGCTAGCGGGGGGGGATGAGCAGTTCTTC.

Comment on this clonotype: Germline and junction disagree at one end, which may indicate a read error. The chain couples TRBV6-6 to TRBJ1-1; D is perhaps TRBD1 (5 bases). The V gene's germline CDR1 is MNHNY and CDR2 SVGAGI (reference sequence). CDR3 length equals 13 residues. The CDR3 nucleotides are TGCGCTTCATGGGCAGGGCCGAACACTGAAGCTTTCTTT. It yields the protein CASWAGPNTEAFF.

The CDR3 spells CASSLSDWTGVAPQHF. For the CDR3, the DNA is TGTGCCAGCAGTTTATCTGATTGGACAGGGGTCGCGCCCCAGCATTTT. V gene TRBV28 combines with J gene TRBJ1-5, with 9 positions matching TRBD1. This CDR3 comprises 16 residues. Germline V gene data show CDR1 as MDHEN and CDR2 as SYDVKM. V dropped 1 base and J dropped 9; count of bases not matched to a gene: 10.

The chain is built from TRBV27 and TRBJ2-2; TRBD2 aligns across 11 bases. The CDR3 runs 14 residues. The V gene's germline CDR1 is MNHEY and CDR2 SMNVEV (reference sequence). V lost 9 bases and J lost 3; bases outside the gene matches: 3. The CDR3 nucleotides are TGTGCCAGTCGACTAGCGGGATACACCGGGGAGCTGTTTTTT. Protein sequence: CASRLAGYTGELFF.

Only a few counts were recorded for this clonotype. This chain uses TRBV4-2 with TRBJ2-7; D gene uncertain. CDR1 LGHNA and CDR2 YNFKEQ come from the germline V gene. V lost 0 bases to trimming and J lost 3 bases, with 12 bases between them. CDR3 length equals 15 residues. The CDR3 DNA reads TGTGCCAGCAGCCAAGATATGACGGAGAACTACGAGCAGTACTTC. Amino acid sequence: CASSQDMTENYEQYF.

Only a few counts were recorded for this clonotype. This sequence joins TRBV7-8 and TRBJ2-5; D gene uncertain. Trimming left V 1 base short and J 5 bases short, with 11 bases between. Per the germline V gene, CDR1 is SGHVS and CDR2 is FQNEAQ. The CDR3 is made up of 14 amino acids. Here the CDR3 reads CASSLDAGWETQYF. The DNA for the CDR3 is TGTGCCAGCAGCTTAGATGCTGGTTGGGAGACCCAGTACTTC.

The rearrangement joins TRBV7-6 to TRBJ2-2, with D perhaps being TRBD1 or TRBD2 (6 bases each). The V end lost 6 bases, the J end lost 0 bases, and 11 bases lay between the germline ends. The CDR3 sequence is 15 residues long. Germline V lookup: CDR1 SGHVS, CDR2 FNYEAQ. The CDR3 sequence: CASSTRDTNTGELFF. CDR3 bases: TGTGCCAGCAGTACGCGGGACACGAACACCGGGGAGCTGTTTTTT.

CDR3 residues: CASSPGLENIQYF. CDR3 sequence (DNA): TGTGCCAGCTCGCCGGGACTAGAAAACATTCAGTACTTC. The V call is TRBV18, the J call TRBJ2-4; 8 bases agree with TRBD2. The CDR3 is 13 residues long. Germline loops: CDR1 KGHSH, CDR2 LQKENI. Trimming at V came to 6 bases and at J to 5 bases, leaving 3 bases not matched to a gene.

This clonotype was counted between two and nine times. The chain couples TRBV4-1 to TRBJ1-1, with D perhaps TRBD1 (5 bases). The CDR3 is 15 residues long. The germline CDR1 and CDR2 sequences are MGHRA and YSYEKL. The ends were cut back, 0 bases at V and 6 bases at J, with 14 bases in the middle. The CDR3 DNA reads as TGCGCCAGCAGCCAAGAAGGGATGGGGCTGGCTGAAGCTTTCTTT. Translating it yields CASSQEGMGLAEAFF.

The chain recombines TRBV29-1 with TRBJ2-2, with D perhaps TRBD2 (5 bases). Germline V gene lookup returns CDR1 SQVTM and CDR2 ANQGSEA. This CDR3 region has 15 residues. Trimming left V 8 bases short and J 5 bases short, with 21 bases between. The CDR3 region is CSPREVTSRTGELFF. Written as DNA, the CDR3 is TGCAGCCCTCGGGAAGTAACCTCGAGGACCGGGGAGCTGTTTTTT.

The V call is TRBV6-2 or TRBV6-3, the J call TRBJ2-2, with 11 bases identical to TRBD1. With V trimmed by 4 bases and J by 5 bases, 6 bases remained unmatched. Germline V gene data show CDR1 as MNHEY and CDR2 as SVGEGT. This CDR3 has 16 residues. CDR3 DNA sequence: TGTGCCAGCAGTTTCCCCGGACAGGGGGCAACCGGGGAGCTGTTTTTT. It specifies CASSFPGQGATGELFF.

The chain uses TRBV4-3 and TRBJ1-2; unclear D gene. CDR1 and CDR2 from the germline V gene are LGHNA and YSLEER. The length of the CDR3 is 13 residues. With 0 bases removed from V and 8 bases from J, the gap between germline ends came to 10 bases. CDR3 nucleotide sequence: TGCGCCAGCAGCCAAGATCGATTCGAGGGCTACACCTTC. Translation gives CASSQDRFEGYTF.

DNA of the CDR3: TGTGCCATCAGGACCGGGACAGGGGAGACGGAGACCCAGTACTTC. Its protein product is CAIRTGTGETETQYF. This chain links TRBV10-3 with TRBJ2-5; 10 nucleotides match TRBD1. The J segment lost 5 bases and the V segment lost 6 bases, leaving 9 bases of the junction unmatched. CDR3 length: 15 amino acids. Germline V lookup: CDR1 ENHRY, CDR2 SYGVKD.

The chain is built from TRBV5-1 and TRBJ2-3; TRBD1 or TRBD2 may be the D gene (6 bases each). Germline loops: CDR1 SGHRS, CDR2 YFSETQ. This CDR3 contains 15 residues. Between the trimmed V and J ends, which lost 4 bases and 2 bases, there was a span of 14 bases. CDR3 protein: CASSRGAGSTDTQYF. For the CDR3, the DNA is TGCGCCAGCAGCAGGGGGGCAGGATCCACAGATACGCAGTATTTT.

This chain uses TRBV7-6 with TRBJ1-1; D is perhaps TRBD1 (5 bases). Trimming stripped 4 bases from V and 1 base from J, with 7 bases between. This CDR3 is built from 13 residues. The germline V gene has CDR1 SGHVS and CDR2 FNYEAQ. The CDR3 DNA follows: TGTGCCAGCAGCTCCGGGGCGAACACTGAAGCTTTCTTT. It translates to CASSSGANTEAFF.

There are a few counts of this clonotype. V usage is TRBV12-3 or TRBV12-4 and J usage is TRBJ2-1; TRBD2 agrees at 12 bases. The closer fit of TRBJ2-5 to the DNA end suggests the J call may be wrong. This CDR3 spans 17 amino acids. CDR3 region: CASSYPLAGGIQETQYF. The CDR3 nucleotides read TGTGCCAGCAGTTACCCACTAGCGGGAGGCATCCAAGAGACCCAGTACTTC.

The sample holds a few counts of this clonotype. The V and J genes are TRBV29-1 and TRBJ1-3; D is ambiguous. Between the trimmed V and J ends, which lost 4 bases and 3 bases, there was a span of 10 bases. The CDR3 runs to 13 residues. The germline CDR1 and CDR2 sequences are SQVTM and ANQGSEA. The CDR3: CSVAIGGGNTIYF. The CDR3 coding sequence is TGCAGCGTTGCAATAGGAGGTGGAAACACCATATATTTT.